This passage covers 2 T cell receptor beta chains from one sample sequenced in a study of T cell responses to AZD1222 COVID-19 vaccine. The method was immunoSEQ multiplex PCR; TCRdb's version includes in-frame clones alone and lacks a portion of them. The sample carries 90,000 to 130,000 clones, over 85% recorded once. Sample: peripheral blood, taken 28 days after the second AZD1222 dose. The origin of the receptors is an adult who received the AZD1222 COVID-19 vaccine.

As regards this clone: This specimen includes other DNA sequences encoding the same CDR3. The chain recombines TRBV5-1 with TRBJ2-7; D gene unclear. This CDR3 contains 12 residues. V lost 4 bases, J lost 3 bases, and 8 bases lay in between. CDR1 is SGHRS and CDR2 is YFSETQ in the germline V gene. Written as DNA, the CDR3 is TGCGCCAGCAGCCCTGACTTCTACGAGCAGTACTTC. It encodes CASSPDFYEQYF.

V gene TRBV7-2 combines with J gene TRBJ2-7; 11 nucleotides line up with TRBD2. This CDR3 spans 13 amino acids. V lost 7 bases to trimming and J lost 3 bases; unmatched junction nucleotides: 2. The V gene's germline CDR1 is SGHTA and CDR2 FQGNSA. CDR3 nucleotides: TGTGCCAGCACCCTAGCGGGGGGCTACGAGCAGTACTTC. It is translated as CASTLAGGYEQYF.